This entry is about one T cell receptor beta chain. This specimen includes other DNA sequences encoding the same CDR3. This record belongs to a study of blood T cell repertoires in COVID-19. This table comes from immunoSEQ multiplex PCR, and its TCRdb copy is limited to in-frame clones, with some not included. The top ten clones hold roughly 3% of a sample with roughly 200,000 clones, roughly 88% of them seen once. Germline assignment: CDR1 KGHSH and CDR2 LQKENI. The ends were cut back, 3 bases at V and 4 bases at J, with 9 bases in the middle. The CDR3 covers 14 residues. Material: peripheral blood. The genes are TRBV18 and TRBJ1-4, with a tentative D call TRBD1 (5 bases). This TCR came from a man aged 60 to 75 with acute or convalescent COVID-19. This chain's CDR3 is CASSPTGGNEKLFF. The CDR3 bases are TGTGCCAGCTCACCGACGGGGGGTAATGAAAAACTGTTTTTT.